One and the same sample provided the 15 T cell receptor beta chains below, sequenced in a study of blood T cells in healthy people across ages. The use of a sample-barcoded 5' primer and a J-beta primer mix characterized a second PCR of roughly 6 to 11 cycles. TCRdb ran MiXCR on the 5' RACE reads and lists one entry per CDR3 protein. Seen here are fewer than 800,000 distinct CDR3 sequences, more than 20% observed once, and the top ten hold roughly a tenth. The sample was also reused in another study, on T cells of mothers and their children.

The specimen sequenced was blood. All receptors derive from a boy aged 5-17 years in good health.

This clonotype was found a few times. The junction shows a germline mismatch at one end, possibly a read error. V usage is TRBV29-1 and J usage is TRBJ1-4, with D perhaps TRBD1 (6 bases). The CDR3 spans 18 residues. From germline, CDR1 is SQVTM and CDR2 ANQGSEA. The DNA for the CDR3 is TGCAGCGTTAGGGGGGTTCGGGATGAATACGCAACTAATGAAAAGCTGTTTTTT. Translation: CSVRGVRDEYATNEKLFF.

This chain's CDR3 is CASSDVASGRGEQFF. CDR3 in DNA: TGTGCCAGCAGTGATGTGGCTAGCGGGAGAGGTGAGCAGTTCTTC. This sequence joins TRBV2 and TRBJ2-5; 10 bases align to TRBD2. Judging by the DNA end, TRBJ2-1 fits better; the J call may be wrong. The CDR3 is 15 residues long. Germline CDR1 is SNHLY and CDR2 is FYNNEI.

This sequence joins TRBV12-3 or TRBV12-4 and TRBJ2-7; 9 nucleotides align to TRBD1. V lost 6 bases, J lost 4 bases, and 13 bases stayed unmatched. This CDR3 is built from 16 residues. The CDR3 spells CASRSSRGTGRYEQYF. CDR3 coding DNA: TGTGCCAGCAGGTCTTCTCGCGGGACAGGGCGGTACGAGCAGTACTTC.

This clonotype was recorded a few times. The V gene is TRBV20-1, the J gene TRBJ2-4; D is unresolved. The V and J ends lost 0 bases and 0 bases respectively, with 9 bases between them. Germline values: CDR1 DFQATT, CDR2 SNEGSKA (reference sequence). CDR3 size: 15 residues. The CDR3 region is CSARDPRRAKNIQYF. The CDR3 nucleotides read TGCAGTGCTAGAGATCCCAGAAGAGCCAAAAACATTCAGTACTTC.

This clonotype was seen only a few times. The CDR3 coding sequence is TGTGCCAGCAGTTACGCGTTAGGTACAGGGGTCAGTGAAGCTTTCTTT. This translates into CASSYALGTGVSEAFF. This chain joins TRBV6-6 and TRBJ1-1, with TRBD1 matching 7 bases. Germline CDR1 is MNHNY and CDR2 is SVGAGI (reference sequence). The junction had 13 bases not matched to a gene; V was cut back by 2 bases and J by 7 bases. CDR3 length: 16 amino acids.

The chain employs TRBV15 and TRBJ2-5; D gene ambiguous. The end of the DNA fits TRBJ2-7 better, so the J call may be wrong. This CDR3 has 14 residues. CDR1 LNHNV and CDR2 YYDKDF come from the germline V gene (reference sequence). The CDR3 DNA reads as TGTGCCACCAGCAGGGATCTAGGTCCCTACGAGCAGTACTTC. It specifies CATSRDLGPYEQYF.

The gene calls are TRBV6-2 or TRBV6-3 and TRBJ1-4; 7 bases align to TRBD1. CDR1 MNHEY and CDR2 SVGEGT come from the germline V gene. V shed 1 base, J shed 5 bases, and the junction held 7 bases outside the gene matches. There are 16 residues in the CDR3. The CDR3 spells CASSYFPGQSNEKLFF. The CDR3 DNA is TGTGCCAGCAGTTACTTCCCGGGACAGTCAAATGAAAAACTGTTTTTT.

V is TRBV20-1 and J is TRBJ2-6; perhaps TRBD1 as D (6 bases). V was cut by 3 bases and J by 2 bases, with 8 bases left in between. CDR3 length equals 14 residues. CDR1 and CDR2 (germline): DFQATT, SNEGSKA (reference sequence). This CDR3 is CSASHRAGANVLTF. CDR3 nucleotide sequence: TGCAGTGCTAGCCACAGGGCTGGGGCCAACGTCCTGACTTTC.

The V call is TRBV6-5, the J call TRBJ1-2; D uncertain. The V gene lost 5 bases and the J gene lost 7 bases, with 14 bases spanning the gap. Germline lookup yields CDR1 MNHEY and CDR2 SVGAGI. The length of the CDR3 is 13 residues. The chain's CDR3 is CASSLTSGGGYTF. The CDR3 DNA reads as TGTGCCAGCAGTCTGACCTCCGGAGGTGGCTACACCTTC.

As to this clonotype: An end of the junction does not agree with germline; a read error may underlie this. The CDR3 DNA is TGTGCCAGCAGCCAGGTTTGGGGCTCCTGCAATGAGCAGTTCTTC. It codes for CASSQVWGSCNEQFF. This chain links TRBV14 with TRBJ2-5, with a possible D match to TRBD1 (5 bases). With the DNA end fitting TRBJ2-1 better, the J assignment may be wrong. From germline, CDR1 is SGHDN and CDR2 FVKESK. The CDR3 totals 15 residues.

The chain links TRBV29-1 to TRBJ1-2; tentative D call: TRBD1 (5 bases). The CDR3 length is 14 residues. Germline V gives CDR1 SQVTM, CDR2 ANQGSEA. Trimming took off 2 bases at V and 2 bases at J, with 12 bases between the two ends. CDR3 amino acids: CSVELTVKNYGYTF. In DNA, the CDR3 is TGCAGCGTTGAATTGACAGTCAAAAACTATGGCTACACCTTC. Using reference TRBV29-1 and TRBJ1-2 for the parts outside the CDR3, the full variable domain is SAVISQKPSRDICQRGTSLTIQCQVDSQVTMMFWYRQQPGQSLTLIATANQGSEATYESGFVIDKFPISRPNLTFSTLTVSNMSPEDSSIYLCSVELTVKNYGYTFGSGTRLTVV.

This chain uses TRBV21-1 with TRBJ2-5; TRBD2 was called by the table and not checked on the DNA. TRBV21-1 is deemed a pseudogene. The CDR3 consists of 18 residues. CDR3 nucleotide sequence: TGTGCCAGCAGCAAAATCGGGTCGGAGAGGGAAGACCAAGAGACCCAGTACTTC. Translated, it gives CASSKIGSEREDQETQYF.

The V gene is TRBV20-1, the J gene TRBJ2-1, with TRBD1 matching over 10 bases. The assigned J gene may be wrong: the sequence end matches TRBJ2-7 better. Germline-derived CDR1 and CDR2 are DFQATT and SNEGSKA (reference sequence). The CDR3 loop spans 15 amino acids. The CDR3 loop is CSARDRRQGADEQYF. In DNA form, the CDR3 reads TGCAGTGCTAGAGATAGGAGACAGGGGGCCGACGAGCAGTACTTC.

This rearrangement joins TRBV27 to TRBJ1-4; 7 bases are a match to TRBD1. The CDR3 covers 17 residues. Germline V gene data show CDR1 as MNHEY and CDR2 as SMNVEV (reference sequence). With V trimmed by 3 bases and J by 7 bases, 14 bases remained unmatched. Here the CDR3 reads CASSFLRGTDPFEKLFF. The CDR3 nucleotides read TGTGCCAGCAGTTTCCTTCGAGGGACAGATCCTTTTGAAAAACTGTTTTTT.

This clonotype was seen more than once but under ten times. The chain carries TRBV28 and TRBJ2-7, with a weak D call TRBD2 (6 bases). The CDR3 sequence is 14 residues long. Germline values: CDR1 MDHEN, CDR2 SYDVKM. The V gene lost 6 bases and the J gene lost 7 bases, with 19 bases spanning the gap. CDR3 nucleotide sequence: TGTGCCAGCAGGACAATGAAGCAGGGAGGAGAGCAGTACTTC. Amino acids: CASRTMKQGGEQYF.